A single sample gave rise to the 25 T cell receptor beta chains below, sequenced in a study of cytomegalovirus exposure and HLA in healthy donors. The PCR employed 60 Vbeta primers together with 13 Jbeta primers. Data came from immunoSEQ multiplex PCR; TCRdb stores just in-frame clones and leaves some out. The data contain over 150,000 clones, roughly 80% of them singletons. The specimen sequenced was PBMCs. These receptors were obtained from a man between 18 and 35 years old in good health and CMV-seronegative.

The chain uses TRBV7-2 and TRBJ2-5; D perhaps matches TRBD2 (6 bases). The germline gives CDR1 SGHTA, CDR2 FQGNSA. The CDR3 spans 16 residues. Trimming cost V 5 bases and J 2 bases, with 18 bases left between them. CDR3 amino acids: CASSPKRAQGQETQYF. The CDR3 nucleotides read TGTGCCAGCAGCCCCAAGCGGGCCCAGGGACAAGAGACCCAGTACTTC.

This chain uses TRBV14 with TRBJ2-6; TRBD2 is a possible D gene (5 bases). CDR1 and CDR2 from the germline V gene are SGHDN and FVKESK. The CDR3 is 20 residues long. The V end was cut by 1 base, the J end by 1 base, with 20 bases between. CDR3 DNA sequence: TGTGCCAGCAGCCAAGGAGGGCCCCCGACACCTTTTTCTGGGGCCAACGTCCTGACTTTC. Amino acids: CASSQGGPPTPFSGANVLTF.

J is TRBJ2-7 and V is TRBV12-5; TRBD1 agrees at 12 bases. CDR1 and CDR2 from the germline V gene are LGHNT and FRNRAP. The V gene end was trimmed by 4 bases and the J gene end by 3 bases; junction bases not matched to a gene: 4. The CDR3 covers 15 residues. The CDR3, as DNA: TGTGCTAGTGGTTGGGGGACAGGGGGCGGCTACGAGCAGTACTTC. Amino acids: CASGWGTGGGYEQYF. Looking up the rest from reference TRBV12-5 and TRBJ2-7 gives the full variable domain: DARVTQTPRHKVTEMGQEVTMRCQPILGHNTVFWYRQTMMQGLELLAYFRNRAPLDDSGMPKDRFSAEMPDATLATLKIQPSEPRDSAVYFCASGWGTGGGYEQYFGPGTRLTVT.

This rearrangement joins TRBV28 to TRBJ1-5; no definite D call. This CDR3 region has 12 residues. Per germline, CDR1 MDHEN and CDR2 SYDVKM. Trimming took off 6 bases at V and 6 bases at J, with 9 bases between the two ends. CDR3 amino acids: CASRPDTQPQHF. CDR3 DNA: TGTGCCAGCAGACCCGACACTCAGCCCCAGCATTTT.

The J gene is TRBJ1-3, the V gene TRBV6-5; D is uncertain. The germline gives CDR1 MNHEY, CDR2 SVGAGI. Trimming shortened V by 7 bases and J by 4 bases, and 8 bases separated the two germline ends. This CDR3 has 12 residues. CDR3 amino acids: CASISQGNTIYF. The CDR3 nucleotides read TGTGCCAGCATAAGTCAGGGAAACACCATATATTTT.

The chain couples TRBV5-1 to TRBJ2-5; the D is unclear. The CDR3 totals 14 residues. Trimming removed 0 bases at V and 11 bases at J, with 17 bases between. The germline V gene has CDR1 SGHRS and CDR2 YFSETQ. DNA of the CDR3: TGCGCCAGCAGCTTGGAACGGTCGAATCATGAGCAGTACTTC. This sequence encodes CASSLERSNHEQYF.

The chain recombines TRBV5-6 with TRBJ2-7; 7 bases fit TRBD1. Germline V gene data show CDR1 as SGHDT and CDR2 as YYEEEE. Trimming cost V 4 bases and J 0 bases; bases outside gene matches: 7. The length of the CDR3 is 15 residues. CDR3 loop: CASSHGWDSSYEQYF. In DNA form, the CDR3 reads TGTGCCAGCAGCCATGGCTGGGACAGCTCCTACGAGCAGTACTTC.

The chain employs TRBV4-3 and TRBJ2-1, with a tentative D call TRBD2 (6 bases). Between the trimmed V and J ends, which lost 4 bases and 5 bases, there was a span of 21 bases. The CDR3 is made up of 17 amino acids. Germline CDR1 is LGHNA and CDR2 is YSLEER. The CDR3 region has the DNA TGCGCCAGCAGCCTCTTGTCGGGAGTTATCGCAGACAATGAGCAGTTCTTC. This gives the protein CASSLLSGVIADNEQFF.

This clone was detected many times. CDR3 sequence: CATALLRGGNYGYTF. The CDR3 DNA reads as TGTGCCACCGCCCTCCTACGGGGAGGAAACTATGGCTACACCTTC. This sequence joins TRBV15 and TRBJ1-2; D remains ambiguous. V lost 8 bases and J 2 bases, leaving 18 bases between the germline ends. CDR1 and CDR2 from the germline V gene are LNHNV and YYDKDF (reference sequence). CDR3 length equals 15 residues.

V and J are TRBV7-8 and TRBJ2-3; 7 bases fit TRBD2. Germline trimming cut 7 bases from V and 2 bases from J; bases unmatched to any gene: 15. CDR3 length: 17 amino acids. Germline V gene sequence: CDR1 SGHVS, CDR2 FQNEAQ. CDR3 residues: CASTPTRLAEVTDTQYF. The CDR3 nucleotides read TGTGCCAGCACCCCAACAAGGCTAGCGGAGGTCACAGATACGCAGTATTTT.

The chain carries TRBV19 and TRBJ2-6, with unresolved D. The germline CDR1 and CDR2 sequences are LNHDA and SQIVND (reference sequence). The V end lost 7 bases, the J end lost 5 bases, and 9 bases lay between the germline ends. This CDR3 has 13 amino acids. For the CDR3, the DNA is TGTGCCAGTACCGAGTTGTGGGCCAACGTCCTGACTTTC. Translating gives CASTELWANVLTF.

V usage is TRBV5-1 and J usage is TRBJ2-3, with D possibly TRBD2 on 6 matching bases. Germline lookup yields CDR1 SGHRS and CDR2 YFSETQ. Between the trimmed V and J ends, which lost 2 bases and 2 bases, there was a span of 9 bases. This CDR3 region has 14 residues. The CDR3 DNA sequence: TGCGCCAGCAGCTTAAGACTAGACACAGATACGCAGTATTTT. Protein: CASSLRLDTDTQYF.

The chain uses TRBV25-1 and TRBJ2-5; 9 positions agree with TRBD1. Unmatched junction bases numbered 5, after V lost 1 base and J lost 2 bases. The CDR3 is 16 residues long. CDR1 is MGHDK and CDR2 is SYGVNS in the germline V gene. The CDR3 loop is CASSESGTGWQETQYF. The CDR3 DNA follows: TGTGCCAGCAGTGAATCCGGGACAGGGTGGCAAGAGACCCAGTACTTC.

The chain is built from TRBV4-1 and TRBJ1-1, with D unclear. The CDR3 spans 17 residues. Germline V gene lookup returns CDR1 MGHRA and CDR2 YSYEKL. Between the trimmed V and J ends, which lost 0 bases and 1 base, there was a span of 15 bases. The CDR3 here is CASSQDLGLWRNTEAFF. In DNA form, the CDR3 reads TGCGCCAGCAGCCAAGATCTCGGGTTGTGGAGGAACACTGAAGCTTTCTTT.

The chain is built from TRBV5-8 and TRBJ2-5; D perhaps matches TRBD2 (6 bases). Germline assignment: CDR1 SGHTS and CDR2 YDEGEE. The CDR3 consists of 13 residues. Trimming stripped 1 base from V and 5 bases from J, with 9 bases between. The CDR3: CASSLYRGETQYF. The CDR3 coding sequence is TGTGCCAGCAGCTTGTACCGGGGGGAGACCCAGTACTTC.

The gene calls are TRBV10-3 and TRBJ1-2; TRBD1 is a possible D gene (5 bases). This CDR3 has 13 residues. The germline CDR1 and CDR2 sequences are ENHRY and SYGVKD. Trimming pared 0 bases from V and 9 bases from J, leaving 11 bases between. The CDR3 reads CAISESRGYSYTF. The CDR3 coding sequence is TGTGCCATCAGTGAGTCAAGGGGCTACAGCTACACCTTC.

The V call is TRBV28, the J call TRBJ2-7, with D perhaps TRBD1 (7 bases). Trimming removed 6 bases from V and 4 bases from J, with 16 bases in between. The CDR3 is made up of 14 amino acids. The germline V gene has CDR1 MDHEN and CDR2 SYDVKM. CDR3: CASRGGSTGYEQYF. The CDR3 nucleotides read TGTGCCAGCAGAGGGGGGTCGACAGGGTACGAGCAGTACTTC.

The V call is TRBV19, the J call TRBJ2-7, with D maybe TRBD2 (6 bases). Trimming stripped 8 bases from V and 3 bases from J, with 14 bases between. This CDR3 region has 13 residues. Per germline, CDR1 LNHDA and CDR2 SQIVND (reference sequence). The CDR3 protein is CASQQTGGYEQYF. The CDR3 DNA sequence: TGTGCCAGTCAACAAACCGGGGGCTACGAGCAGTACTTC.

The chain is built from TRBV19 and TRBJ2-1, with 8 bases identical to TRBD1. CDR3 length equals 17 residues. With 4 bases clipped from V and 4 bases from J, the junction kept 12 bases outside the gene matches. Germline loops: CDR1 LNHDA, CDR2 SQIVND (reference sequence). In DNA form, the CDR3 reads TGTGCCAGTAGTACCGGACAGGGTCGGTGGGTGTACAATGAGCAGTTCTTC. Amino acids: CASSTGQGRWVYNEQFF.

This clone was observed a single time. The V and J genes are TRBV30 and TRBJ2-5; no clear D gene. The ends were cut back, 0 bases at V and 3 bases at J, with 8 bases in the middle. Per the germline V gene, CDR1 is GTSNPN and CDR2 is SVGIG (reference sequence). This CDR3 has 13 residues. This CDR3 reads CAWSVVAKETQYF. The CDR3 DNA follows: TGTGCCTGGAGTGTAGTAGCTAAAGAGACCCAGTACTTC.

The chain employs TRBV6-5 and TRBJ1-1; D gene ambiguous. The CDR3 extends over 14 amino acids. Germline CDR1 MNHEY, CDR2 SVGAGI. Trimming took 2 bases from V and 5 from J, leaving 12 bases between them. The CDR3 region is CASSYGEGWTEAFF. The CDR3 DNA reads TGTGCCAGCAGTTACGGGGAGGGATGGACTGAAGCTTTCTTT.

This clone showed up just once. The genes are TRBV21-1 and TRBJ2-5; TRBD1 reflects the table's D call only, with no check against the DNA. TRBV21-1 represents a pseudogene. This CDR3 comprises 13 residues. This chain's CDR3 is CANGRDRAETQYF. The DNA for the CDR3 is TGTGCCAATGGACGGGACAGGGCGGAGACCCAGTACTTC.

This chain links TRBV4-3 with TRBJ1-4; 9 positions agree with TRBD1. This CDR3 is built from 15 residues. J was trimmed by 7 bases and V by 3 bases; bases with no gene match: 6. Per germline, CDR1 LGHNA and CDR2 YSLEER. In nucleotides, the CDR3 is TGCGCCAGCAGCCAGGTCGGGACAGGGCGTGAAAAACTGTTTTTT. This codes for CASSQVGTGREKLFF.

This chain joins TRBV28 and TRBJ2-3; tentative D call: TRBD2 (6 bases). Trimming removed 5 bases from V and 4 bases from J, with 16 bases in between. This CDR3 has 15 amino acids. CDR1 MDHEN and CDR2 SYDVKM come from the germline V gene. Written as DNA, the CDR3 is TGTGCCAGCAGTCCTCCGGAGGCGGGGCCAGATACGCAGTATTTT. It specifies CASSPPEAGPDTQYF.

The chain combines TRBV28 with TRBJ2-3, with TRBD2 as a possible D gene (6 bases). The CDR3 covers 16 residues. The germline gives CDR1 MDHEN, CDR2 SYDVKM. V gave up 8 bases and J gave up 1 base, with 19 bases separating them. CDR3 in amino acids: CASGAGIYFGTDTQYF. DNA for the CDR3: TGTGCCAGCGGAGCGGGTATATATTTTGGCACAGATACGCAGTATTTT.